The following is a TCR beta chain sequence with its context. This sample was taken from a study of T cell changes during pregnancy in multiple sclerosis. Clones were read by immunoSEQ multiplex PCR, and TCRdb kept only the in-frame ones, dropping some. The sample includes tens of thousands of clones, roughly 90% of them seen just once. The specimen was peripheral blood, collected in the second trimester of pregnancy. The clonotype comes from a female donor in good health, enrolled as a control in a pregnancy study.

CDR3 region: CASSAGLAGEPPQGTDTQYF. CDR3 coding DNA: TGTGCCAGCAGTGCCGGACTAGCGGGAGAACCTCCTCAGGGCACAGATACGCAGTATTTT. The V call is TRBV6-1, the J call TRBJ2-3, with 13 bases aligning to TRBD2. This CDR3 is built from 20 residues. V lost 4 bases to trimming and J lost 1 base; unmatched junction nucleotides: 14. From germline, CDR1 is MNHNS and CDR2 SASEGT.